At least ten counts were recorded for the clone carrying this TCR beta chain. No antigen is known for it. A second PCR of roughly 7 to 11 cycles used a sample-barcoded 5' primer and a J-beta primer mix. In TCRdb, the 5' RACE reads were re-called with MiXCR into one record per CDR3 protein. The profile shows some 940,000 distinct CDR3 sequences, 29% of them singletons. V shed 4 bases and J shed 4 bases, with 4 bases lying between them. The CDR3 has 10 residues. Germline loops: CDR1 SQVTM, CDR2 ANQGSEA. These data come from a study of blood T cells in healthy people across ages. Findings of the study overall: Aged donors had fewer naive CD4+ cells and lower diversity than long-lived donors. The recorded TCR beta diversity per million T cells decreased in a roughly linear manner with age.

These data were also reused for a study on T cells of mothers and their children. That paper adds: A few healthy Caucasian mothers, along with their six children, served as the donors.

The receptor was derived from a woman aged 40 to 55 in good health. Material for sequencing was blood. The chain has TRBV29-1 and TRBJ1-1; no clear D gene. The CDR3 nucleotides are TGCAGCGTTGTTACCACTGAAGCTTTCTTT. This sequence encodes CSVVTTEAFF.